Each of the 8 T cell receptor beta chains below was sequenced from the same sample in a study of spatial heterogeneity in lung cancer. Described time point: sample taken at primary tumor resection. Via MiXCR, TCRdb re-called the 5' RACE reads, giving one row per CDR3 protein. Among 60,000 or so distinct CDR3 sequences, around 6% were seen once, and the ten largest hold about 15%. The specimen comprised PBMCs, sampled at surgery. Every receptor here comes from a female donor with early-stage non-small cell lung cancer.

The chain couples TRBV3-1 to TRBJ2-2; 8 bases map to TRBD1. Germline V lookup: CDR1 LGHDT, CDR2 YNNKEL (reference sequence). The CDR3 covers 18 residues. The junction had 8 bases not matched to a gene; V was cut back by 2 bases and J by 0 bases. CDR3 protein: CASSQSPYRGSNTGELFF. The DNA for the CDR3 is TGTGCCAGCAGCCAAAGTCCCTACAGGGGGTCGAACACCGGGGAGCTGTTTTTT.

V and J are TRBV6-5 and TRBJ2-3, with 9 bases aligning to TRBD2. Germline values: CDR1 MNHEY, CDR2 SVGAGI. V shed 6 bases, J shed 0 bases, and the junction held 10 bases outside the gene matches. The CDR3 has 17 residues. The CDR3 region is CASRLAGGPYSTDTQYF. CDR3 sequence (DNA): TGTGCCAGCAGGTTGGCGGGAGGGCCCTATAGCACAGATACGCAGTATTTT.

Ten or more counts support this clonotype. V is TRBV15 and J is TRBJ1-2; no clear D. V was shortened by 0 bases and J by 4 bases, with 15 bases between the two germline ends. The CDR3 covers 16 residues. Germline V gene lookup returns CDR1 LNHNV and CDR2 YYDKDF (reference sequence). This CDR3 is CATSRDRRSTSYGYTF. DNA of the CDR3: TGTGCCACCAGCAGAGATCGGCGTAGTACATCCTATGGCTACACCTTC.

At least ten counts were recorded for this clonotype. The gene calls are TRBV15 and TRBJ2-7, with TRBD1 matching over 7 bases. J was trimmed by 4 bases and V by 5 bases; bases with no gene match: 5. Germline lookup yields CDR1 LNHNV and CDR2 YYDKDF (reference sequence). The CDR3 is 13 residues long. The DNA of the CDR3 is TGTGCCACCAGCCGGGACAGAAAATACGAGCAGTACTTC. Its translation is CATSRDRKYEQYF.

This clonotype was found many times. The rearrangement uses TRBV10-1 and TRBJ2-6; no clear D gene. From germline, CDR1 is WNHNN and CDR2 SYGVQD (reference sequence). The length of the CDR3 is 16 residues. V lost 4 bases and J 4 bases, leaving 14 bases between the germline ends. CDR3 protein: CASSAGSGSGANVLTF. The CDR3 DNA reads TGCGCCAGCAGTGCCGGCAGTGGGTCAGGGGCCAACGTCCTGACTTTC.

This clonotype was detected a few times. CDR3 region: CASSSQIAGGHYNEQFF. As DNA, the CDR3 is TGTGCCAGCAGCTCCCAGATAGCGGGAGGACATTACAATGAGCAGTTCTTC. The J gene is TRBJ2-1, the V gene TRBV7-9; 10 positions agree with TRBD2. The CDR3 runs to 17 residues. V trimming: 4 bases; J trimming: 4 bases; junction bases outside the gene matches: 10. In germline, CDR1 is SEHNR, CDR2 FQNEAQ (reference sequence).

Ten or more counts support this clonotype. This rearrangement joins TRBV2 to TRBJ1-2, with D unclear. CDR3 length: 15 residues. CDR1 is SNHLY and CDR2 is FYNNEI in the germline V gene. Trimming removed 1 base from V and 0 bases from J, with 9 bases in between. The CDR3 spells CASSEVGSANYGYTF. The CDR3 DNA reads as TGTGCCAGCAGTGAAGTGGGCTCAGCTAACTATGGCTACACCTTC.

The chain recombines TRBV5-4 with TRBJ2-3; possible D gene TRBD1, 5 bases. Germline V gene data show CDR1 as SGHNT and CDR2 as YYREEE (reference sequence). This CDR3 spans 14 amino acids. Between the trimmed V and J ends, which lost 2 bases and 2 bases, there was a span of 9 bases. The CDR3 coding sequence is TGTGCCAGCAGCTTACAGGACGCCACAGATACGCAGTATTTT. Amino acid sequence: CASSLQDATDTQYF.